The 3 T cell receptor beta chains given below trace back to one sample, sequenced in a study of T cell responses to AZD1222 COVID-19 vaccine. The table came from immunoSEQ multiplex PCR; TCRdb's copy has only in-frame clones and leaves some out. This sample carries roughly 140,000 clones, approximately 89% of them seen once, and the ten largest clones take around 16%. Sample: peripheral blood, taken on day 0 of AZD1222 vaccination. All receptors come from an adult in good health.

The chain uses TRBV6-2 or TRBV6-3 and TRBJ2-7, with 9 bases that match TRBD1. The germline gives CDR1 MNHEY, CDR2 SVGEGT. The CDR3 extends over 15 amino acids. V dropped 6 bases and J dropped 3; count of bases not matched to a gene: 9. This CDR3 is CASSIPGQGDYEQYF. CDR3 bases: TGTGCCAGCAGCATACCGGGACAGGGTGACTACGAGCAGTACTTC.

The sample holds a few counts of this clone. This rearrangement joins TRBV5-1 to TRBJ2-7; perhaps TRBD2 as D (6 bases). V lost 0 bases and J lost 6, with 13 bases in between. Germline-derived CDR1 and CDR2 are SGHRS and YFSETQ. The CDR3 sequence is 14 residues long. CDR3: CASSLEMAGLEQYF. In DNA, the CDR3 is TGCGCCAGCAGCTTGGAAATGGCGGGACTCGAGCAGTACTTC.

V is TRBV5-4 and J is TRBJ2-5; D remains unclear. The CDR3 totals 14 residues. V lost 0 bases to trimming and J lost 7 bases, with 13 bases between them. Germline CDR1 and CDR2: SGHNT and YYREEE (reference sequence). In DNA form, the CDR3 reads TGTGCCAGCAGCTTGGACAGCCTCCTGAGGACCCAGTACTTC. Amino acids: CASSLDSLLRTQYF.